This TCR beta chain is from a study of T cells expressing NK-cell markers (dated by TCRdb to 2018 to 2020). A note on the overall study: Three sorted T-cell subsets (CD3+CD56+NKG2C+, CD3+CD56+NKG2C- and CD3+CD56-NKG2C+) from under 10 donors had their TCR beta-chain repertoires profiled. Among the eight sequenced donors, seven were HCMV-seropositive and one was HCMV-seronegative. The eight sequenced donors were randomly selected healthy volunteers, three men and five women. The libraries were sequenced on Illumina HiSeq 2000/2500, MiSeq or NextSeq, producing 2 x 150 bp reads.

The instrument given in TCRdb is Illumina HiSeq 2000. 5'RACE template switching, by which a universal primer site and unique molecular identifiers were added, was used to make TCR beta cDNA libraries. cDNA synthesis was primed from the TCR beta constant segment and was followed by two successive PCR amplification steps. On the authors' methods: MIGEC handled demultiplexing of the reads and grouping by UMI, while MiTCR was used to assemble and quantify clonotypes. Only TCR cDNA sequences supported by at least two reads were kept to exclude erroneous sequences. Downstream repertoire analysis used the tcR package, and clonotypes were matched across fractions by CDR3 nucleotide sequence plus V segment. VDJmatch was used to annotate antigen specificity against VDJdb, with one amino acid substitution in CDR3 permitted. TCRdb reprocessed the reads and provides one entry for every CDR3 protein sequence; no DNA is given. The V and J calls shown here were made by TCRdb, not taken from the authors' results. The sample's table lists a count of under 600,000 distinct CDR3 sequences. Of the sample, over 1.3% is held by the ten largest clones.

To determine HCMV serostatus, a commercial ELISA kit was used to detect HCMV-specific IgG in serum. Ficoll density gradient centrifugation was used to isolate peripheral blood mononuclear cells from blood. In the germline V gene, CDR1 corresponds to SGHRS and CDR2 to YFSETQ. The CDR3 holds 15 amino acids from the cysteine to the phenylalanine. The DNA is not on file. As regards this clonotype: There is no known antigen for this receptor.

Overall study outcomes, separate from this receptor: In about six donors, the dominant CD3+CD56+NKG2C+ clonotypes were found to rank among the top 10 CD8+ clonotypes and to make up roughly 1.0-7.5% of CD8+ T cells. It remained unclear whether the expanded NKG2C-expressing T cell clones were specific for HCMV antigens. Those dominant clonotypes were again the most abundant among CD3+CD56-NKG2C+ cells in a few donors, at roughly 28.3-60.1%.

Sample: blood T cells: a sorted CD56 or NKG2C T cell subset, CD4+ or CD8+ T cells, or bulk PBMC T cells (not recorded which). This receptor was taken from a woman in her forties or fifties in good health. Donor details come from another sample of the same person, matched by shared clones. Here the chain combines TRBV5-1 and TRBJ2-7; TCRdb's assignment of TRBD2 cannot be checked, as there is no DNA. The CDR3: CASSLDALSFYEQYF.